This T cell receptor beta chain was observed in a study of PD-1 blockade in classical Hodgkin lymphoma. Documented time point: cycle 4 day 1 (C4D1), after five to seven weeks of nivolumab. Autologous stem cell transplantation was followed by relapse in every patient, and brentuximab vedotin exposure varied. The CDR3 consists of 14 residues. V shed 7 bases and J shed 2 bases, with 14 bases lying between them. CDR1 is MNHNY and CDR2 is SVGAGI in the germline V gene (reference sequence). Assay: immunoSEQ multiplex PCR; the TCRdb copy retains only in-frame clones and omits some. Of about 21,000 clones in the sample, roughly 85% are singletons; the top ten hold approximately 12%.

The gene calls are TRBV6-6 and TRBJ1-1; D remains unclear. The clonotype originates from a human donor with classical Hodgkin lymphoma. This material consisted of peripheral blood mononuclear cells (PBMCs), taken before the fourth cycle of nivolumab. The CDR3 coding sequence is TGTGCCAGCAATCCGAGGAACCTTAACACTGAAGCTTTCTTT. Protein: CASNPRNLNTEAFF.